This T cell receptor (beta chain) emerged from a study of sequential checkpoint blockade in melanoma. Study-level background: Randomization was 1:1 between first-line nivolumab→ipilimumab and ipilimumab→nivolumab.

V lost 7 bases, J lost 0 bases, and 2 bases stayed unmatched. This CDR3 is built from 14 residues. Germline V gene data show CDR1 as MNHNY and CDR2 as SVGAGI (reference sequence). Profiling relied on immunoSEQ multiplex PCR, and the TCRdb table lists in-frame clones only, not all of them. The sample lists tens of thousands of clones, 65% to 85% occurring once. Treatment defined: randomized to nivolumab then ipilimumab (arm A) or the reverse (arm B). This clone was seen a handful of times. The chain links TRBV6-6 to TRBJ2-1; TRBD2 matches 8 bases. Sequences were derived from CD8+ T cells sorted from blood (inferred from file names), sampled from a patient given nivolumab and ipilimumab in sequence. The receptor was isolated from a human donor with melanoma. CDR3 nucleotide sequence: TGTGCCAGCATTCTAGCGGGCTCCTACAATGAGCAGTTCTTC. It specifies CASILAGSYNEQFF.